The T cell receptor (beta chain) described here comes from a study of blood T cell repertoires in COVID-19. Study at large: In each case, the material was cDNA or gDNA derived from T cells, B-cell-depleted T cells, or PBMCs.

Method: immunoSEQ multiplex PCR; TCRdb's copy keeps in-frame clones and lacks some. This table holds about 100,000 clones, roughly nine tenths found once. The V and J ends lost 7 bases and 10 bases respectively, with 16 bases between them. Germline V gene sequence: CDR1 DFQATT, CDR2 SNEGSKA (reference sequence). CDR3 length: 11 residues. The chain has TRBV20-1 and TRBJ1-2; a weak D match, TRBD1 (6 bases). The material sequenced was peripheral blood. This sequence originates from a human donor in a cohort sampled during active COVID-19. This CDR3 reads CSGENGQIYTF. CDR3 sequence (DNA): TGCAGTGGGGAGAATGGACAGATCTACACCTTC.